This TCR beta chain was captured in a study of blood T cell repertoires in COVID-19. This CDR3 has 15 residues. V dropped 5 bases and J dropped 10; count of bases not matched to a gene: 8. Germline V lookup: CDR1 SGHTA, CDR2 FQGNSA. Assay: immunoSEQ multiplex PCR; the TCRdb copy retains only in-frame clones and omits some. The data show 80,000 to 100,000 clones, more than 65% seen once. The origin of this receptor is a man between 60 and 70 years old with acute or convalescent COVID-19. This chain links TRBV7-2 with TRBJ2-1, with TRBD2 identical over 13 bases. Sample: peripheral blood. The CDR3 DNA follows: TGTGCCAGCAGCGAACGAAGGACTAGCGGGGGAGAGCAGTTCTTC. This gives the protein CASSERRTSGGEQFF.